The T cell receptor (beta chain) described here comes from a study of OX40 agonist ivuxolimab in advanced cancers. V was shortened by 4 bases and J by 3 bases, with 22 bases between the two germline ends. Germline CDR1 is SGHKS and CDR2 is YYEKEE (reference sequence). The CDR3 totals 18 residues. The method was immunoSEQ multiplex PCR; TCRdb's version includes in-frame clones alone and lacks a portion of them. The sample records approximately 74,000 clones, 75% to 95% being singletons. The chain is built from TRBV5-5 and TRBJ1-4; D unclear. The specimen was CD4+ or CD8+ T cells sorted from blood, collected in a trial of the OX40 agonist ivuxolimab. The clonotype comes from an adult with an advanced solid tumor such as melanoma, head and neck, liver or kidney cancer. The chain's CDR3 is CASSLPTRSLAANEKLFF. The CDR3 DNA reads as TGTGCCAGCAGCCTACCTACACGGTCCCTAGCGGCTAATGAAAAACTGTTTTTT.